Below are 14 T cell receptor beta chains sequenced from a single sample in a study of CD8 T cells in ankylosing spondylitis. MiXCR, applied by TCRdb to the 5' RACE reads, yields one record per CDR3 protein. The data show over 30,000 distinct CDR3 sequences, 16% seen once. Sample: blood. The receptor source for this set is a male donor with ankylosing spondylitis or in good health (not recorded which).

The chain joins TRBV28 to TRBJ2-5; 9 positions match TRBD2. The CDR3 consists of 16 residues. Germline CDR1 is MDHEN and CDR2 is SYDVKM. The trim removed 4 bases at V and 4 bases at J, leaving 10 bases unmatched. CDR3 sequence (DNA): TGTGCCAGCAGTTCCCAACTAGCGGGCCTGGCAGAGACCCAGTACTTC. Translating gives CASSSQLAGLAETQYF.

The J gene is TRBJ2-3, the V gene TRBV5-1, with TRBD2 identical over 8 bases. CDR1 is SGHRS, CDR2 YFSETQ, per germline. With V trimmed by 0 bases and J by 4 bases, 1 base remained unmatched. This CDR3 is built from 14 residues. The CDR3 DNA reads as TGCGCCAGCAGCTTGGACGGGAGGGCAGATACGCAGTATTTT. It specifies CASSLDGRADTQYF.

This clonotype was detected only a few times. V and J are TRBV5-5 and TRBJ2-3; possible D gene TRBD1, 7 bases. The CDR3 is 15 amino acids. Germline V gives CDR1 SGHKS, CDR2 YYEKEE (reference sequence). The germline V and J ends were trimmed by 5 bases and 2 bases, with 15 bases remaining between them. The CDR3 loop reads CASRTVRGDTDTQYF. DNA for the CDR3: TGTGCCAGCAGAACCGTCAGGGGGGACACAGATACGCAGTATTTT.

DNA of the CDR3: TGTGCCAGCAGTGCGACTAGCGGGAGGGCGAATGAGCAGTTCTTC. It encodes CASSATSGRANEQFF. This chain joins TRBV2 and TRBJ2-1; 14 positions agree with TRBD2. CDR1 is SNHLY, CDR2 FYNNEI, per germline. The CDR3 length is 15 residues. Germline trimming cut 4 bases from V and 7 bases from J; bases unmatched to any gene: 3. The full variable domain, its missing parts supplied by reference TRBV2 and TRBJ2-1, is EPEVTQTPSHQVTQMGQEVILRCVPISNHLYFYWYRQILGQKVEFLVSFYNNEISEKSEIFDDQFSVERPDGSNFTLKIRSTKLEDSAMYFCASSATSGRANEQFFGPGTRLTVL.

This clonotype was counted between two and nine times. The chain joins TRBV9 to TRBJ1-2, with a tentative D call TRBD1 (5 bases). V was shortened by 3 bases and J by 8 bases, with 11 bases between the two germline ends. The CDR3 runs 12 residues. Germline CDR1 SGDLS, CDR2 YYNGEE. The CDR3 is CASSDPGEGYTF. Written as DNA, the CDR3 is TGTGCCAGCAGCGACCCGGGGGAAGGCTACACCTTC.

This clonotype was counted a few times. V and J are TRBV27 and TRBJ2-2; possible D gene TRBD2, 5 bases. V was shortened by 8 bases and J by 6 bases, with 22 bases between the two germline ends. The germline gives CDR1 MNHEY, CDR2 SMNVEV (reference sequence). This CDR3 contains 16 residues. The CDR3 DNA reads as TGTGCCAGCTCCCGCGGGCGAGGGAAAAGGGCCGGGGAGCTGTTTTTT. Translated: CASSRGRGKRAGELFF.

The J gene is TRBJ1-1, the V gene TRBV28; TRBD1 might be the D (6 bases). The CDR3 runs to 15 residues. CDR1 and CDR2 from the germline V gene are MDHEN and SYDVKM. Trimming took off 4 bases at V and 10 bases at J, with 22 bases between the two ends. As DNA, the CDR3 is TGTGCCAGCAGTTCTCCTTCGGGACACCCTAAAGGAGCTTTCTTT. This encodes CASSSPSGHPKGAFF.

This clonotype turned up a few times. This chain uses TRBV9 with TRBJ2-1, with 11 bases matching TRBD2. From germline, CDR1 is SGDLS and CDR2 YYNGEE. The CDR3 spans 14 residues. V shed 4 bases and J 6 bases; nucleotides not matched to a gene: 3. CDR3 loop: CASSTGTSGNEQFF. The CDR3 DNA reads TGTGCCAGCAGCACCGGGACTAGCGGCAATGAGCAGTTCTTC.

DNA of the CDR3: TGTGCCAGCAGTGGAACAGGGCGCTACGAGCAGTACTTC. The encoded protein is CASSGTGRYEQYF. J is TRBJ2-7 and V is TRBV9, with D maybe TRBD1 (6 bases). The CDR3 has 13 amino acids. V lost 5 bases and J lost 3, with 12 bases in between. The germline CDR1 and CDR2 sequences are SGDLS and YYNGEE.

This clonotype came up a few times. In nucleotides, the CDR3 is TGTGCCAGCAGCAACAGCGCCGTGCAGACCCAGTACTTC. Its translation: CASSNSAVQTQYF. This sequence joins TRBV28 and TRBJ2-5; D uncertain. This CDR3 is 13 amino acids long. V lost 6 bases and J lost 6, with 14 bases in between. Germline CDR1 is MDHEN and CDR2 is SYDVKM.

The chain links TRBV28 to TRBJ1-2; D gene ambiguous. The V gene's germline CDR1 is MDHEN and CDR2 SYDVKM. The germline V and J ends were trimmed by 5 bases and 6 bases, with 7 bases remaining between them. This CDR3 is 11 amino acids long. CDR3 loop: CASSQRDGYTF. CDR3 nucleotide sequence: TGTGCCAGCAGTCAAAGAGATGGCTACACCTTC.

This clonotype occurred a few times. The chain employs TRBV25-1 and TRBJ2-5, with D uncertain. The CDR3 consists of 14 residues. CDR1 MGHDK and CDR2 SYGVNS come from the germline V gene. V was trimmed by 2 bases and J by 3 bases, leaving 10 bases between them. The CDR3 spells CASSELVRKETQYF. The CDR3 DNA follows: TGTGCCAGCAGTGAACTGGTTAGAAAAGAGACCCAGTACTTC.

The chain links TRBV5-1 to TRBJ2-5, with a possible D match to TRBD2 (6 bases). V was cut by 1 base and J by 2 bases, with 9 bases left in between. The V gene's germline CDR1 is SGHRS and CDR2 YFSETQ. The CDR3 totals 14 residues. In DNA form, the CDR3 reads TGCGCCAGCAGCTTGATGGGGGGTCAAGAGACCCAGTACTTC. Translation gives CASSLMGGQETQYF.

V gene TRBV29-1 combines with J gene TRBJ2-1; no clear D gene. The length of the CDR3 is 11 residues. Trimming removed 3 bases at V and 6 bases at J, with 6 bases between. Germline CDR1 is SQVTM and CDR2 is ANQGSEA. The CDR3 sequence is CSVELANEQFF. DNA of the CDR3: TGCAGCGTTGAGCTGGCCAATGAGCAGTTCTTC.